The rows below give T cell receptor beta chains drawn from one sample of a study of T cell repertoires in cytomegalovirus infection. From the reads, TCRdb called clonotypes with MiXCR, one entry per CDR3 protein. This table has over 250,000 distinct CDR3 sequences, about 25% appearing once. Source material: PBMCs. The receptors here all came from a human donor in good health (CMV status not recorded). Some clones in this sample may be carry-over from other donors' samples. CDR3s include the opening cysteine and the closing phenylalanine or tryptophan. A D gene is named only where the DNA matches it firmly. Size is omitted from some rows. Given values are once, few, many or a class for expanded clones.

D,size,V,J,CDR3,DNA
.,.,TRBV20-1,TRBJ1-1,CSGSGATEAFF,TGCAGTGGGAGTGGGGCCACTGAAGCTTTCTTT
TRBD2,few,TRBV10-3,TRBJ2-7,CAISGTSGTTYEQYF,TGTGCCATCAGCGGGACTAGCGGGACGACCTACGAGCAGTACTTC
TRBD1,many,TRBV7-2,TRBJ2-3,CASSVDRGRDTQYF,TGTGCCAGCAGCGTGGACAGGGGACGAGATACGCAGTATTTT
.,few,TRBV9,TRBJ2-4,CASSVDLGPNIQYF,TGTGCCAGCAGCGTAGATCTAGGACCAAACATTCAGTACTTC
.,many,TRBV7-2,TRBJ2-5,CASSLPAARETQYF,TGTGCCAGCAGCTTACCCGCTGCAAGAGAGACCCAGTACTTC
TRBD1,.,TRBV20-1,TRBJ1-5,CSVSRDRRNQPQHF,TGCAGTGTTTCCCGGGACAGGCGAAATCAGCCCCAGCATTTT
.,few,TRBV6-1,TRBJ1-1,CASSRKIGYTEAFF,TGTGCCAGCAGTCGAAAAATCGGTTACACTGAAGCTTTCTTT
TRBD1,.,TRBV11-2,TRBJ2-3,CASSLGRGQGVGTDTQYF,TGTGCCAGCAGCTTAGGGAGGGGACAGGGGGTTGGCACAGATACGCAGTATTTT
.,.,TRBV7-2,TRBJ1-5,CASSHGQNSNQPQHF,TGTGCCAGCAGCCACGGACAGAATAGCAATCAGCCCCAGCATTTT
.,many,TRBV7-2,TRBJ2-5,CASSLSLVRETQYF,TGTGCCAGCAGCTTATCTCTCGTACGAGAGACCCAGTACTTC
.,.,TRBV14,TRBJ1-1,CASSHLVRVTEAFF,TGTGCCAGCAGCCATCTCGTGCGGGTGACTGAAGCTTTCTTT
.,.,TRBV9,TRBJ2-7,CASSVGVTQTYEQYF,TGTGCCAGCAGCGTAGGGGTGACTCAGACCTACGAGCAGTACTTC
TRBD1,.,TRBV28,TRBJ1-1,CASSLGRGATEAFF,TGTGCCAGCAGTTTAGGCAGGGGGGCCACTGAAGCTTTCTTT
.,.,TRBV11-2,TRBJ1-5,CASSLVQGQPQHF,TGTGCCAGCAGCTTAGTCCAGGGTCAGCCCCAGCATTTT
TRBD1,many,TRBV7-2,TRBJ1-1,CASSFVPGGARTEAFF,TGTGCCAGCAGCTTCGTCCCAGGGGGCGCGAGGACTGAAGCTTTCTTT
TRBD2,many,TRBV7-2,TRBJ2-6,CASGEGGRLSGANVLTF,TGTGCCAGCGGGGAGGGCGGGAGACTCTCTGGGGCCAACGTCCTGACTTTC
TRBD2,few,TRBV7-9,TRBJ2-1,CASSSLAGGEQFF,TGTGCCAGCAGCTCACTAGCGGGTGGTGAGCAGTTCTTC
.,.,TRBV30,TRBJ2-5,CAWSARRGETQYF,TGTGCCTGGAGTGCCCGACGGGGAGAGACCCAGTACTTC
TRBD1,few,TRBV29-1,TRBJ1-5,CSAGQDNQPQHF,TGCAGCGCGGGACAGGACAATCAGCCCCAGCATTTT
.,.,TRBV27,TRBJ2-6,CASSLLAGGANVLTF,TGTGCCAGCAGTTTATTGGCAGGGGGGGCCAACGTCCTGACTTTC
.,many,TRBV7-2,TRBJ1-2,CASSEGPQGYGYTF,TGTGCCAGCAGCGAGGGACCTCAGGGTTATGGCTACACCTTC
.,.,TRBV28,TRBJ1-2,CASRAPSGYTF,TGTGCCAGCAGGGCCCCGAGTGGCTACACCTTC
TRBD2,.,TRBV9,TRBJ2-5,CASSVNAGGATQYF,TGTGCCAGCAGCGTAAACGCGGGAGGGGCGACCCAGTACTTC
.,many,TRBV7-2,TRBJ2-1,CASRLYNEQFF,TGTGCCAGCAGGCTATACAATGAGCAGTTCTTC
TRBD1,.,TRBV19,TRBJ1-2,CASSPGTGVRKNYGYTF,TGTGCCAGTTCCCCCGGGACAGGGGTACGGAAAAACTATGGCTACACCTTC
TRBD1,many,TRBV7-2,TRBJ1-1,CASSVDRANTEAFF,TGTGCCAGCAGCGTTGACAGGGCCAACACTGAAGCTTTCTTT
TRBD1,.,TRBV5-1,TRBJ2-7,CASSPVSAGQGGHEQYF,TGCGCCAGCAGCCCCGTATCCGCCGGACAGGGAGGCCACGAGCAGTACTTC
.,.,TRBV2,TRBJ2-1,CASISGLAYNEQSF,TGTGCCAGCATCTCTGGACTGGCATACAATGAGCAGTCCTTC
.,.,TRBV12-5,TRBJ1-5,CASGLGLGQPQHF,TGTGCTAGTGGTTTGGGACTTGGTCAGCCCCAGCATTTT
TRBD2,.,TRBV20-1,TRBJ2-2,CSAFSGIGTGELFF,TGCAGTGCTTTTAGCGGGATTGGTACCGGGGAGCTGTTTTTT
TRBD2,many,TRBV12-3/TRBV12-4,TRBJ2-1,CASSFGASGSEQFF,TGTGCCAGCAGTTTTGGGGCTAGCGGGAGTGAGCAGTTCTTC
.,.,TRBV20-1,TRBJ2-3,CSATDLGTDTQYF,TGCAGTGCTACCGACCTGGGCACAGATACGCAGTATTTT
.,.,TRBV7-2,TRBJ2-5,CASSFAREETQYF,TGTGCCAGCAGCTTTGCCAGGGAGGAGACCCAGTACTTC
.,.,TRBV12-3/TRBV12-4,TRBJ1-6,CASSLAGGDSPLHF,TGTGCCAGCAGTTTAGCAGGAGGGGATTCACCCCTCCACTTT
.,.,TRBV28,TRBJ1-2,CASSPAEGVGGYGYTF,TGTGCCAGCAGCCCCGCAGAGGGCGTTGGCGGGTATGGCTACACCTTC
.,.,TRBV12-3/TRBV12-4,TRBJ1-1,CASSFGRMNTEAFF,TGTGCCAGCAGTTTCGGAAGAATGAACACTGAAGCTTTCTTT
TRBD2,few,TRBV2,TRBJ2-1,CASSEVGLAGDNEQFF,TGTGCCAGCAGTGAAGTGGGACTAGCTGGGGACAATGAGCAGTTCTTC
TRBD1,.,TRBV3-1,TRBJ1-1,CASRKGQATNTEAFF,TGTGCCAGCAGGAAAGGACAGGCTACGAACACTGAAGCTTTCTTT
.,.,TRBV6-5,TRBJ2-4,CASRPSWLAKNIQYF,TGTGCCAGCAGGCCCTCATGGCTAGCCAAAAACATTCAGTACTTC
TRBD2,many,TRBV29-1,TRBJ2-1,CSVETSGRRNEQFF,TGCAGCGTTGAAACTAGCGGGAGACGAAATGAGCAGTTCTTC